These 4 T cell receptor beta chains were all obtained from the same sample, sequenced in a study of T cells after yellow fever vaccination. TCRdb reprocessed the 5' RACE reads via MiXCR and lists one record per CDR3 protein. The sample lists fewer than 450,000 distinct CDR3 sequences; about 9.9% were seen once. The sample consisted of PBMCs, taken on the day of the first yellow fever vaccination. Receptor source: a man aged 18 to 30 who received the YFV17D yellow fever vaccine.

This clonotype occurred a few times. This chain links TRBV5-1 with TRBJ2-5; 7 nucleotides agree with TRBD2. Unmatched junction bases numbered 6, after V lost 6 bases and J lost 4 bases. Germline V lookup: CDR1 SGHRS, CDR2 YFSETQ. This CDR3 has 13 amino acids. CDR3 protein: CASTRGGRETQYF. The CDR3 region has the DNA TGCGCCAGCACCCGGGGAGGGCGAGAGACCCAGTACTTC.

This clonotype was observed a handful of times. The chain employs TRBV5-1 and TRBJ2-1; a possible D gene is TRBD1 (6 bases). V was clipped by 4 bases and J by 4 bases, with 12 bases between them. The CDR3 extends over 14 amino acids. Germline values: CDR1 SGHRS, CDR2 YFSETQ. The CDR3 protein is CASSMGAVYNEQFF. As DNA, the CDR3 is TGCGCCAGCAGCATGGGGGCCGTATACAATGAGCAGTTCTTC. Together with reference TRBV5-1 and TRBJ2-1, the CDR3 gives the full variable domain: KAGVTQTPRYLIKTRGQQVTLSCSPISGHRSVSWYQQTPGQGLQFLFEYFSETQRNKGNFPGRFSGRQFSNSRSEMNVSTLELGDSALYLCASSMGAVYNEQFFGPGTRLTVL.

This clonotype was counted a few times. This chain connects TRBV27 to TRBJ2-1; D not certain. Trimming pared 2 bases from V and 6 bases from J, leaving 11 bases between. Germline CDR1 reads MNHEY; CDR2 reads SMNVEV (reference sequence). CDR3 length: 14 amino acids. CDR3 DNA: TGTGCCAGCAGTTTAGGCCAGCCTGGCAATGAGCAGTTCTTC. Its translation is CASSLGQPGNEQFF.

The chain carries TRBV5-6 and TRBJ2-7; no clear D gene. V was clipped by 2 bases and J by 3 bases, with 6 bases between them. The CDR3 spans 12 residues. CDR1 SGHDT and CDR2 YYEEEE come from the germline V gene. This CDR3 is CASSLQDYEQYV. The CDR3, as DNA: TGTGCCAGCAGCTTACAAGACTACGAGCAGTACGTC.